This T cell receptor (beta chain) was observed in a study of cytomegalovirus exposure and HLA in healthy donors. The primer mix had 60 Vbeta and 13 Jbeta primers. TCRdb keeps only in-frame clones here, not all; method: immunoSEQ multiplex PCR. This table has under 200,000 clones, 60% to 80% appearing once. Broader study findings: CMV antigen specificity was confirmed in vitro for three CMV-associated chains. Later analysis demonstrated an association between a missense DCLRE1C variant and TCR beta V- and J-gene trimming. A prior analysis recorded that most TCR beta V segments were productive about 87% or about 30% of the time. Later work associated 16,951 TCR beta sequences with HLA alleles at 0.05 false discovery rate.

To note about this clone: Its matching antigen is unknown.

The CDR3 sequence is 12 residues long. Germline trimming cut 3 bases from V and 8 bases from J; bases unmatched to any gene: 3. Germline values: CDR1 SGHTA, CDR2 FQGNSA. The sample taken for sequencing was PBMCs. This chain connects TRBV7-2 to TRBJ1-1; TRBD1 matches at 7 bases. This TCR was sampled from a female donor in good health and CMV-seronegative. The CDR3 nucleotides are TGTGCCAGCAGCTTTAGGACAGGCGAAGCTTTCTTT. Its protein product is CASSFRTGEAFF.